Listed below are T cell receptor beta chains from one sample, sequenced in a study of T-cell reconstitution after alpha-beta-depleted transplantation in children. TCRdb fed the PCR reads into MiXCR, producing one record per CDR3 protein. The sample gives about 640,000 distinct CDR3 sequences, 16% of which show up once; approximately 1% is in the top ten. Sample: PBMCs from the stem cell graft donor, taken from the stem cell graft. The origin of the receptors is a human donor who donated a stem cell graft to a child with acute myeloid leukemia. The CDR3 runs from the conserved cysteine through the conserved F or W. Each record gives: V gene, J gene, D gene, clone size, CDR3 DNA, CDR3 protein. The D gene is left open where the match is weak. Size is stated for part of the rows, as once, few or many counts, or as a class when the clone is expanded.

>TRBV6-2/TRBV6-3|TRBJ2-7|-|-
TGTGCCAGCAGTTACGTGTTAAAGGGCTACGAGCAGTACTTC
CASSYVLKGYEQYF
>TRBV12-3/TRBV12-4|TRBJ2-7|-|few
TGTGCCAGCGGGTGGGGAGTAGCCTACGAGCAGTACTTC
CASGWGVAYEQYF
>TRBV7-6|TRBJ2-5|-|-
TGTGCCAGCAGCTTAGACAGGAGCCTGCAAGAGACCCAGTACTTC
CASSLDRSLQETQYF
>TRBV3-1|TRBJ2-7|TRBD1|-
TGTGCCAGCAGCCAAGATCGTCTTAGCAGGGGGCTGAACTCCTACGAGCAGTACTTC
CASSQDRLSRGLNSYEQYF
>TRBV15|TRBJ2-3|-|-
TGTGCCACCAGCAGAGATCCTGGCACAGATACGCAGTATTTT
CATSRDPGTDTQYF
>TRBV30|TRBJ1-2|TRBD1|few
TGTGCCTGGAGTGTACGCGACAGGGGGCCGAGGAGCTATGGCTACACCTTC
CAWSVRDRGPRSYGYTF
>TRBV27|TRBJ2-6|TRBD1|-
TGTGCCAGCAGTTCTTTTCGGACAGGGCCTGGGGCCAACGTCCTGACTTTC
CASSSFRTGPGANVLTF
>TRBV11-2|TRBJ1-4|TRBD1|-
TGTGCCAGCAGCACTCGGGACAGGGGACGGCGGAGTGAAAAACTGTTTTTT
CASSTRDRGRRSEKLFF
>TRBV7-2|TRBJ1-2|-|few
TGTGCCAGCAGCTTAGTGGTAGGGGGACGGAGTGGCTACACCTTC
CASSLVVGGRSGYTF
>TRBV5-6|TRBJ1-2|TRBD1|few
TGTGCCAGCAGCTTCCAAACAGGGGAGGGTCAGGGCTACACCTTC
CASSFQTGEGQGYTF
>TRBV5-6|TRBJ2-1|TRBD2|many
TGTGCCAGCAGCTTGGGCGGGGGTTCAGCAGGTGAGCAGTTCTTC
CASSLGGGSAGEQFF
>TRBV20-1|TRBJ2-1|TRBD2|many
TGCAGTGCTAGAGGACTAAGCGGGGGCTCCTACAATGAGCAGTTCTTC
CSARGLSGGSYNEQFF
>TRBV20-1|TRBJ2-1|-|-
TGCAGTGCTAGAGTCTCGCACTTCGGGGCGGACAATGAGCAGTTCTTC
CSARVSHFGADNEQFF
>TRBV20-1|TRBJ1-2|-|many
TGCAGTGCTAGAGAAACAGGGTTCCCTGGCTACACCTTC
CSARETGFPGYTF
>TRBV7-9|TRBJ2-2|TRBD2|few
TGTGCCAGCAGCTTATCGGCGGGGGGGAGCACCGGGGAGCTGTTTTTT
CASSLSAGGSTGELFF
>TRBV5-1|TRBJ2-1|-|-
TGCGCCAGCAGCTTAATCGCGGGGGCCCTCTACAATGAGCAGTTCTTC
CASSLIAGALYNEQFF
>TRBV5-1|TRBJ2-1|TRBD1|few
TGCGCCAGCAGCTCGGGGACCTCGGAAGAGACAGGGATTTGGAATGAGCAGTTCTTC
CASSSGTSEETGIWNEQFF
>TRBV7-3|TRBJ2-5|-|few
TGTGCCAGCAGCTTTTCGAGGGGGGGTCCGGAAGAGACCCAGTACTTC
CASSFSRGGPEETQYF
>TRBV6-5|TRBJ1-1|-|many
TGTGCCAGCAGTTCAACTGGTGGGAGCTTGAACACTGAAGCTTTCTTT
CASSSTGGSLNTEAFF
>TRBV6-2/TRBV6-3|TRBJ2-7|TRBD1|-
TGTGCCAGCAGTTACCAGGGGACAGGGTTGGCCGAGCAGTACTTC
CASSYQGTGLAEQYF
>TRBV12-3/TRBV12-4|TRBJ1-6|-|few
TGTGCCAGCACCCGATGGGGGGCGAAGAATTCACCCCTCCACTTT
CASTRWGAKNSPLHF
>TRBV29-1|TRBJ2-3|-|many
TGCAGCGTTGAAGATCGGGGTGAGAATACGCAGTATTTT
CSVEDRGENTQYF